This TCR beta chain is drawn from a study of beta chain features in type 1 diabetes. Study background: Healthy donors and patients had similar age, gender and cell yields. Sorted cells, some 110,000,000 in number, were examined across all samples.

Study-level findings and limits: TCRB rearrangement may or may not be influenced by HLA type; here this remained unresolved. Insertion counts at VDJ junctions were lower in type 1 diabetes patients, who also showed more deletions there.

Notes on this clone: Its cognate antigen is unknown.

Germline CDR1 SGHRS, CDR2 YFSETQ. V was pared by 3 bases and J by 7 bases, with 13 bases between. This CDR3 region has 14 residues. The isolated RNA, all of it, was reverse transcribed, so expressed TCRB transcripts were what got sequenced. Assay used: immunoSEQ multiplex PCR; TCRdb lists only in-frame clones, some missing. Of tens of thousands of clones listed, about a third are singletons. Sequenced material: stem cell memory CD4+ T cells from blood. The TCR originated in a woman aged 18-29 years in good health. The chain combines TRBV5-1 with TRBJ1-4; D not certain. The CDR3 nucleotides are TGCGCCAGCAGCTCCGACATCCACCGTGAAAAACTGTTTTTT. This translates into CASSSDIHREKLFF. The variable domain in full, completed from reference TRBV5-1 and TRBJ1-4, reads KAGVTQTPRYLIKTRGQQVTLSCSPISGHRSVSWYQQTPGQGLQFLFEYFSETQRNKGNFPGRFSGRQFSNSRSEMNVSTLELGDSALYLCASSSDIHREKLFFGSGTQLSVL.